These 10 T cell receptor beta chains share one sample of origin, sequenced in a study of T cell repertoires in ileal Crohn's disease. Data came from immunoSEQ multiplex PCR; TCRdb stores just in-frame clones and leaves some out. Of approximately 7,700 clones listed, approximately 96% were seen once; the top ten hold over 0.2%. Material: ileal tissue. These receptors were taken from an adult with Crohn's disease.

The J gene is TRBJ2-2, the V gene TRBV9; D unresolved. CDR1 and CDR2 (germline): SGDLS, YYNGEE. The CDR3 length is 15 residues. Trimming stripped 3 bases from V and 2 bases from J, with 11 bases between. The CDR3, as DNA: TGTGCCAGCAGCGGAACTCTACTCAACACCGGGGAGCTGTTTTTT. Protein sequence: CASSGTLLNTGELFF.

This sequence joins TRBV6-5 and TRBJ1-6; TRBD1 matches at 7 bases. CDR1 is MNHEY and CDR2 is SVGAGI in the germline V gene. The CDR3 extends over 15 amino acids. The V segment lost 8 bases and the J segment 14 bases; nucleotides outside the gene matches: 18. The CDR3 coding sequence is TGTGCCAGCGTGAGTCGGACAGGAGGCTTGGAAGCCCTCCACTTT. Residues: CASVSRTGGLEALHF.

CDR3 loop: CASSLERRASSYEQYF. CDR3 sequence (DNA): TGTGCCAGCAGCTTAGAGAGGCGAGCTAGCTCCTACGAGCAGTACTTC. This chain joins TRBV11-1 and TRBJ2-7; D remains unclear. Germline CDR1 reads SGHAT; CDR2 reads FQDESV (reference sequence). With 1 base removed from V and 0 bases from J, the gap between germline ends came to 13 bases. The CDR3 extends over 16 amino acids.

The gene calls are TRBV28 and TRBJ1-1; D unclear. The CDR3 loop spans 13 amino acids. The V gene's germline CDR1 is MDHEN and CDR2 SYDVKM. The V and J ends lost 6 bases and 8 bases respectively, with 16 bases between them. Written as DNA, the CDR3 is TGTGCCAGCAGGATGGGAGGCCCTATGGAAGCTTTCTTT. It is translated as CASRMGGPMEAFF. Combining the CDR3 with reference TRBV28 and TRBJ1-1 gives the whole variable domain DVKVTQSSRYLVKRTGEKVFLECVQDMDHENMFWYRQDPGLGLRLIYFSYDVKMKEKGDIPEGYSVSREKKERFSLILESASTNQTSMYLCASRMGGPMEAFFGQGTRLTVV.

The V and J genes are TRBV6-5 and TRBJ2-1, with 8 bases aligning to TRBD1. This CDR3 has 15 residues. CDR1 MNHEY and CDR2 SVGAGI come from the germline V gene. With 6 bases clipped from V and 7 bases from J, the junction kept 11 bases outside the gene matches. The CDR3 is CASSPRTGTMNEQFF. The CDR3 DNA reads TGTGCCAGCAGCCCGAGGACAGGGACGATGAATGAGCAGTTCTTC.

This chain joins TRBV5-4 and TRBJ2-7; 8 nucleotides align to TRBD2. The V gene's germline CDR1 is SGHNT and CDR2 YYREEE (reference sequence). The CDR3 length is 16 residues. V lost 0 bases and J lost 0; bases outside the gene matches: 5. The CDR3 DNA sequence: TGTGCCAGCAGCTTGGCGGGGGGGATTTTCTCCTACGAGCAGTACTTC. It specifies CASSLAGGIFSYEQYF.

This chain links TRBV28 with TRBJ1-5; D is unresolved. Trimming took off 2 bases at V and 6 bases at J, with 11 bases between the two ends. The CDR3 runs to 14 residues. Germline CDR1 MDHEN, CDR2 SYDVKM. Here the CDR3 reads CASSLTGVRQPQHF. CDR3 coding DNA: TGTGCCAGCAGTTTAACGGGTGTCCGTCAGCCCCAGCATTTT.

The chain uses TRBV18 and TRBJ2-5, with D maybe TRBD2 (5 bases). The CDR3 runs to 14 residues. The V and J ends lost 3 bases and 4 bases respectively, with 12 bases between them. The germline V gene has CDR1 KGHSH and CDR2 LQKENI. The CDR3 loop reads CASSPAGERETQYF. The CDR3 DNA sequence: TGTGCCAGCTCACCGGCCGGGGAGAGAGAGACCCAGTACTTC.

The chain uses TRBV7-3 and TRBJ2-3; 8 nucleotides match TRBD2. The germline V gene has CDR1 SGHTA and CDR2 FQGTGA. This CDR3 is 15 amino acids long. J gave up 6 bases and V 4 bases, and 9 bases lay outside the gene matches. The CDR3 protein is CASSSRASGPDTQYF. The CDR3 nucleotides are TGTGCCAGCAGCTCACGGGCTAGCGGGCCGGATACGCAGTATTTT.

The chain couples TRBV5-1 to TRBJ2-1, with 10 bases aligning to TRBD1. The trim removed 0 bases at V and 5 bases at J, leaving 5 bases unmatched. CDR1 and CDR2 from the germline V gene are SGHRS and YFSETQ. The CDR3 has 16 residues. The CDR3 here is CASSLVVGTGDNEQFF. The CDR3 DNA is TGCGCCAGCAGCTTGGTGGTGGGGACAGGGGACAATGAGCAGTTCTTC.